A single sample gave rise to the 5 T cell receptor beta chains below, sequenced in a study of blood T cell repertoires in COVID-19. Profiling relied on immunoSEQ multiplex PCR, and the TCRdb table lists in-frame clones only, not all of them. This table has about 62,000 clones, 88% appearing once. The sample was peripheral blood. Receptors originate from a woman aged 60-75 years with acute or convalescent COVID-19.

This rearrangement joins TRBV24-1 to TRBJ2-1; D unresolved. Trimming stripped 1 base from V and 3 bases from J, with 3 bases between. The CDR3 sequence is 13 residues long. Germline V gene sequence: CDR1 KGHDR, CDR2 SFDVKD. The CDR3 spells CATSDFSYNEQFF. The CDR3 DNA sequence: TGTGCCACCAGTGATTTCAGCTACAATGAGCAGTTCTTC.

CDR3 coding DNA: TGTGCCAGCAGTTTCCTCACAGGGGAGACCCAGTACTTC. Its protein is CASSFLTGETQYF. The chain employs TRBV11-3 and TRBJ2-5, with a tentative D call TRBD1 (6 bases). The CDR3 spans 13 residues. V gave up 6 bases and J gave up 5 bases, with 13 bases separating them. Germline-derived CDR1 and CDR2 are SGHNT and YENEEA.

This clone has just one count. V usage is TRBV3-1 (or the pseudogene TRBV3-2) and J usage is TRBJ2-7; 12 bases match TRBD2. Trimming took 1 base from V and 7 from J; bases not matched to a gene: 5. Germline V gene lookup returns CDR1 LGHDT and CDR2 YNNKEL (reference sequence). The CDR3 is 15 amino acids. The CDR3 sequence is CASSQGTSGAREQYV. CDR3 coding DNA: TGTGCCAGCAGCCAAGGGACTAGCGGGGCTAGGGAGCAGTACGTC.

This chain uses TRBV10-2 with TRBJ1-1; 8 bases are a match to TRBD1. The CDR3 is made up of 16 amino acids. Germline CDR1 WSHSY, CDR2 SAAADI. With 1 base clipped from V and 6 bases from J, the junction kept 10 bases outside the gene matches. The DNA of the CDR3 is TGCGCCAGCAGTGAGTTCACTGGACAGGGTTTGTCTGAAGCTTTCTTT. This sequence encodes CASSEFTGQGLSEAFF.

The chain is built from TRBV7-2 and TRBJ2-1; 7 bases line up with TRBD2. CDR3 length: 15 residues. Germline V CDR1 and CDR2: SGHTA, FQGNSA. V lost 1 base and J lost 6; bases outside the gene matches: 6. The CDR3 bases are TGTGCCAGCAGCTTAGGCCTAGCGGCCCTCAATGAGCAGTTCTTC. Its protein product is CASSLGLAALNEQFF.